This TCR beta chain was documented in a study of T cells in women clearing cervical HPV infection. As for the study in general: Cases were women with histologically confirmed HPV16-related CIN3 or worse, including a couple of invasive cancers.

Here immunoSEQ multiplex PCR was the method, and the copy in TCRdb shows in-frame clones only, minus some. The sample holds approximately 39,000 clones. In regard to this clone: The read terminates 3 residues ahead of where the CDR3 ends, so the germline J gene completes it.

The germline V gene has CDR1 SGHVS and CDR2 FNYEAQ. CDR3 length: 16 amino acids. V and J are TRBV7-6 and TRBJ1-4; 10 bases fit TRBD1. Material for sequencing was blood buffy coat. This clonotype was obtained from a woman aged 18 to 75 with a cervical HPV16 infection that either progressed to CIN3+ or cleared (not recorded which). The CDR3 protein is CASSLARTGGNSPLFF. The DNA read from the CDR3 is TGTGCCAGCAGCTTAGCCCGGACAGGGGGAAATTCACCA.